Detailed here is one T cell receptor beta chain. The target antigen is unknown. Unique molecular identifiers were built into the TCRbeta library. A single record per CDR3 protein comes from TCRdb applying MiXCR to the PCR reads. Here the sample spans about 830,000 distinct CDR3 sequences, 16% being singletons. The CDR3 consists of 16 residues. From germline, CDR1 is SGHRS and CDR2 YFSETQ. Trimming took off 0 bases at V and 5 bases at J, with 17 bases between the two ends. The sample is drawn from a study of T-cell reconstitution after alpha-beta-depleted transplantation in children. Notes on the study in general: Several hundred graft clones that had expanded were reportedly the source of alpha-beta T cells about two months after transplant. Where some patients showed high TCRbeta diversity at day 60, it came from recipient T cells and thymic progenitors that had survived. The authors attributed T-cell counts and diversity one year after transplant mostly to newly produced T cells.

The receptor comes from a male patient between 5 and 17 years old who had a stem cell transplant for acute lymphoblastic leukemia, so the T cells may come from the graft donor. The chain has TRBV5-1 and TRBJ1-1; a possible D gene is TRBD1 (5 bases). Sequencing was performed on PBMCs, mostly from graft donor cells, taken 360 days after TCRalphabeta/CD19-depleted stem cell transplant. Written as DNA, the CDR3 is TGCGCCAGCAGCTTGGCCAGGGTGGTAACGGGGACTGAAGCTTTCTTT. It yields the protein CASSLARVVTGTEAFF.